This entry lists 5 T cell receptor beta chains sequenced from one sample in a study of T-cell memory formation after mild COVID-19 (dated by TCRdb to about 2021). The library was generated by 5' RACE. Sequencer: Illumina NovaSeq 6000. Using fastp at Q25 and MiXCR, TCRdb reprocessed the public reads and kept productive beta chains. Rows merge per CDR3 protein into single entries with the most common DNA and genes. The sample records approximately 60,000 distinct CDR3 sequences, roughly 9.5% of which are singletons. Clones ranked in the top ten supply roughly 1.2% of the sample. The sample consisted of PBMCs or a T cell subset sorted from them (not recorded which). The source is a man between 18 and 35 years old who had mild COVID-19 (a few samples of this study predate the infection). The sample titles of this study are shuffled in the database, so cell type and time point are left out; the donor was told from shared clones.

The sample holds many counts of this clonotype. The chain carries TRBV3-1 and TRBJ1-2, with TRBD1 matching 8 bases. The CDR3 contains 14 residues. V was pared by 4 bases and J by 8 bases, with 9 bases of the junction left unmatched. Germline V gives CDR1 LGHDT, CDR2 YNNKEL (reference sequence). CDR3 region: CASSLNFAGGGYTF. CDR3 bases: TGTGCCAGCAGCCTTAATTTCGCAGGGGGCGGCTACACCTTC.

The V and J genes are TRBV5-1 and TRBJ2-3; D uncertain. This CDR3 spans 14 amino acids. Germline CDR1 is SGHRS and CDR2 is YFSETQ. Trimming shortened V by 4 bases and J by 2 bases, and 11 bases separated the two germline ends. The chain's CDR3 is CASSQPADTDTQYF. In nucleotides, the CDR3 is TGCGCCAGCAGCCAACCCGCTGACACAGATACGCAGTATTTT.

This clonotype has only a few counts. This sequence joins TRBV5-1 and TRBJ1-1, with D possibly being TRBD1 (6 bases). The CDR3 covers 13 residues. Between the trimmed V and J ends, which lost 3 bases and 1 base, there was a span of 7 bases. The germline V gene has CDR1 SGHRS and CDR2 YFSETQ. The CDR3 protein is CASSWTENTEAFF. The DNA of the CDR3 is TGCGCCAGCAGCTGGACAGAGAACACTGAAGCTTTCTTT.

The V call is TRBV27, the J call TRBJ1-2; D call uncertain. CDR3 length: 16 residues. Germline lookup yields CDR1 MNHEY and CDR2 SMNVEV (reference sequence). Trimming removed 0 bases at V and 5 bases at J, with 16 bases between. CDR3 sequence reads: CASSLSSGSISYGYTF. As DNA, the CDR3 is TGTGCCAGCAGTTTATCTTCGGGGAGTATATCGTATGGCTACACCTTC.

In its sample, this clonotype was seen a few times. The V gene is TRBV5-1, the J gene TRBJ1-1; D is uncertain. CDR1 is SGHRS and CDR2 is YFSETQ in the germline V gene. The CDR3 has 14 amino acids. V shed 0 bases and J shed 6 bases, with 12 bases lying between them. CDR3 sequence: CASSLAGSFAEAFF. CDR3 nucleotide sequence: TGCGCCAGCAGCTTGGCCGGCTCGTTCGCTGAAGCTTTCTTT. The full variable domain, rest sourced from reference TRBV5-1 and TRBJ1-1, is KAGVTQTPRYLIKTRGQQVTLSCSPISGHRSVSWYQQTPGQGLQFLFEYFSETQRNKGNFPGRFSGRQFSNSRSEMNVSTLELGDSALYLCASSLAGSFAEAFFGQGTRLTVV.